These 22 T cell receptor beta chains were sequenced from one sample in a study of cytomegalovirus exposure and HLA in healthy donors. PCR amplification relied on 60 Vbeta primers (plus 13 Jbeta primers). TCRdb keeps only in-frame clones here, not all; method: immunoSEQ multiplex PCR. Of about 160,000 clones in the sample, more than 75% are singletons; the top ten hold about a tenth. Material: PBMCs. Source of these receptors: a man aged 18 to 35 in good health and CMV-seropositive.

The chain is built from TRBV10-1 and TRBJ2-2; no clear D gene. Germline CDR1 reads WNHNN; CDR2 reads SYGVQD (reference sequence). The length of the CDR3 is 14 residues. Deletions cut 5 bases from V and 2 bases from J, with 9 bases between. This chain's CDR3 is CASSPGPNTGELFF. The CDR3 nucleotides read TGCGCCAGCAGTCCAGGCCCTAACACCGGGGAGCTGTTTTTT.

The CDR3 DNA follows: TGTGCCAGCAGCGCCGAGGACAGGTCGACCTACGAGCAGTACTTC. It translates to CASSAEDRSTYEQYF. V and J are TRBV9 and TRBJ2-7; 7 bases are shared with TRBD1. V lost 3 bases and J lost 2; bases outside the gene matches: 8. CDR3 length: 15 amino acids. The germline V gene encodes CDR1 SGDLS and CDR2 YYNGEE.

The chain combines TRBV5-5 with TRBJ2-1; D might be TRBD1 (6 bases). The CDR3 extends over 15 amino acids. Germline assignment: CDR1 SGHKS and CDR2 YYEKEE (reference sequence). The V and J ends lost 4 bases and 1 base respectively, with 12 bases between them. The CDR3 region has the DNA TGTGCCAGCAGCCTCGGCCAGGGGTCCTACAATGAGCAGTTCTTC. Its translation: CASSLGQGSYNEQFF.

The rearrangement joins TRBV7-3 to TRBJ2-1; D possibly corresponds to TRBD1 (5 bases). The V end lost 2 bases, the J end lost 8 bases, and 10 bases lay between the germline ends. The CDR3 length is 13 residues. CDR1 and CDR2 (germline): SGHTA, FQGTGA. CDR3 region: CASSLQGRHEQFF. The CDR3 DNA is TGTGCCAGCAGCTTACAGGGTAGGCATGAGCAGTTCTTC.

The rearrangement links TRBV6-1 to TRBJ1-2, with a tentative D call TRBD1 (5 bases). The CDR3 contains 15 residues. Trimming took off 5 bases at V and 7 bases at J, with 20 bases between the two ends. In germline, CDR1 is MNHNS, CDR2 SASEGT. In nucleotides, the CDR3 is TGTGCCAGCAGTACTAAGGGGAGGGGCGCGAGTGGCTACACCTTC. Amino acid sequence: CASSTKGRGASGYTF.

The CDR3 spells CASSQGRARQETQYF. The CDR3 DNA follows: TGCGCCAGCAGCCAAGGTCGCGCTCGCCAAGAGACCCAGTACTTC. The chain recombines TRBV4-1 with TRBJ2-5; no firm D call. This CDR3 is 15 amino acids long. The V end was cut by 1 base, the J end by 1 base, with 10 bases between. CDR1 and CDR2 (germline): MGHRA, YSYEKL.

This chain connects TRBV19 to TRBJ1-2; the match to TRBD1 covers 8 bases. CDR1 is LNHDA, CDR2 SQIVND, per germline (reference sequence). Unmatched junction bases numbered 9, after V lost 3 bases and J lost 6 bases. The CDR3 is 15 amino acids. In DNA form, the CDR3 reads TGTGCCAGTAGTATCAGGACAGGGATGACGAATGGCTACACCTTC. Its protein is CASSIRTGMTNGYTF.

This clone has just a few counts. The chain employs TRBV5-4 and TRBJ2-3; 12 bases align to TRBD2. Trimming took 4 bases from V and 4 from J; bases not matched to a gene: 7. From germline, CDR1 is SGHNT and CDR2 YYREEE (reference sequence). The CDR3 sequence is 16 residues long. CDR3: CASSPSGGARADTQYF. The CDR3 nucleotides read TGTGCCAGCAGCCCTAGCGGGGGGGCCCGGGCAGATACGCAGTATTTT.

The CDR3 DNA follows: TGTGCCTGGAGGCAGGGAGGGGAGACCCAGTACTTC. Protein product: CAWRQGGETQYF. The chain recombines TRBV30 with TRBJ2-5, with 7 bases that match TRBD2. This CDR3 contains 12 residues. The V gene's germline CDR1 is GTSNPN and CDR2 SVGIG (reference sequence). Trimming removed 3 bases from V and 5 bases from J; junction bases left unmatched: 3.

Comments on this clone: The junction shows a germline mismatch at one end, possibly a read error. The chain recombines TRBV14 with TRBJ2-7; TRBD1 matches 8 bases. The CDR3 runs 14 residues. CDR1 is SGHDN and CDR2 is FVKESK in the germline V gene. The CDR3 region is CASSQAGTGPPRDF. The CDR3 DNA reads as TGTGCCAGCAGCCAAGCCGGGACAGGCCCTCCTCGGGACTTC.

The chain employs TRBV10-3 and TRBJ1-2, with 11 nucleotides matching TRBD1. Germline V lookup: CDR1 ENHRY, CDR2 SYGVKD. The V gene end was trimmed by 3 bases and the J gene end by 8 bases; junction bases not matched to a gene: 11. This CDR3 contains 16 residues. Here the CDR3 DNA reads TGTGCCATCAGTGAATCTGGGGACAGGGGGATGGAAGGCTACACCTTC. Translated: CAISESGDRGMEGYTF.

The rearrangement joins TRBV4-2 to TRBJ2-1, with 7 bases matching TRBD1. CDR3 length equals 14 residues. Losses at the gene ends were 1 base for V and 6 bases for J; bases not matched to a gene: 3. The germline V gene encodes CDR1 LGHNA and CDR2 YNFKEQ. CDR3 loop: CASSQVPGGNEQFF. In DNA form, the CDR3 reads TGTGCCAGCAGCCAAGTCCCAGGGGGCAATGAGCAGTTCTTC.

The rearrangement links TRBV6-1 to TRBJ1-5, with unresolved D. The CDR3 length is 13 residues. V was pared by 6 bases and J by 3 bases, with 9 bases between. Germline CDR1 and CDR2: MNHNS and SASEGT. The CDR3 region has the DNA TGTGCCAGCAGGAGTACGAACAATCAGCCCCAGCATTTT. It yields the protein CASRSTNNQPQHF.

This sequence joins TRBV5-1 and TRBJ2-7; 8 bases match TRBD1. The CDR3 runs to 15 residues. The germline V gene has CDR1 SGHRS and CDR2 YFSETQ. V gave up 0 bases and J gave up 4 bases; unmatched junction bases: 6. DNA for the CDR3: TGCGCCAGCAGCTTGGGGACAGGGAAGTTATACGAGCAGTACTTC. Its protein is CASSLGTGKLYEQYF.

J is TRBJ1-2 and V is TRBV5-6; 9 bases map to TRBD1. This CDR3 is 16 amino acids long. The germline CDR1 and CDR2 sequences are SGHDT and YYEEEE. V lost 4 bases and J lost 1; bases outside the gene matches: 8. CDR3: CASSRTTGGLNYGYTF. The CDR3 region has the DNA TGTGCCAGCAGCAGAACGACAGGGGGTCTTAACTATGGCTACACCTTC.

The V call is TRBV27, the J call TRBJ1-1, with no clear D. CDR1 and CDR2 (germline): MNHEY, SMNVEV (reference sequence). The ends were cut back, 2 bases at V and 5 bases at J, with 9 bases in the middle. The CDR3 is 13 amino acids. The CDR3 sequence: CASSLTVVTEAFF. The CDR3 coding sequence is TGTGCCAGCAGTTTAACGGTGGTTACTGAAGCTTTCTTT.

The chain joins TRBV7-2 to TRBJ1-5; D remains unclear. CDR3 length: 13 residues. Germline CDR1 is SGHTA and CDR2 is FQGNSA. V was trimmed by 2 bases and J by 6 bases, leaving 8 bases between them. The CDR3 spells CASSLNIAQPQHF. The DNA of the CDR3 is TGTGCCAGCAGCTTAAACATTGCTCAGCCCCAGCATTTT.

The chain carries TRBV5-1 and TRBJ2-1; the D gene is possibly TRBD2 (5 bases). Per germline, CDR1 SGHRS and CDR2 YFSETQ. Trimming took 3 bases from V and 6 from J, leaving 16 bases between them. CDR3 length equals 15 residues. The CDR3 sequence: CASSSRESGPNEQFF. DNA of the CDR3: TGCGCCAGCAGCTCCCGGGAATCCGGGCCCAATGAGCAGTTCTTC. The full variable domain, completed using reference TRBV5-1 and TRBJ2-1, is KAGVTQTPRYLIKTRGQQVTLSCSPISGHRSVSWYQQTPGQGLQFLFEYFSETQRNKGNFPGRFSGRQFSNSRSEMNVSTLELGDSALYLCASSSRESGPNEQFFGPGTRLTVL.

The chain carries TRBV27 and TRBJ2-1; 7 bases agree with TRBD1. The V gene's germline CDR1 is MNHEY and CDR2 SMNVEV (reference sequence). V shed 6 bases and J 6 bases; nucleotides not matched to a gene: 14. The CDR3 is made up of 16 amino acids. This CDR3 is CASSPRGPDRANEQFF. DNA for the CDR3: TGTGCCAGCAGCCCCCGGGGCCCTGACAGGGCCAATGAGCAGTTCTTC.

The genes are TRBV9 and TRBJ2-4; tentative D call: TRBD1 (5 bases). Trimming shortened V by 0 bases and J by 12 bases, and 13 bases separated the two germline ends. CDR1 SGDLS and CDR2 YYNGEE come from the germline V gene. The CDR3 is 13 residues long. CDR3 sequence: CASSVGGTQAQYF. The CDR3 DNA follows: TGTGCCAGCAGCGTAGGGGGCACCCAGGCTCAGTACTTC. The full variable domain, its missing parts supplied by reference TRBV9 and TRBJ2-4, is DSGVTQTPKHLITATGQRVTLRCSPRSGDLSVYWYQQSLDQGLQFLIQYYNGEERAKGNILERFSAQQFPDLHSELNLSSLELGDSALYFCASSVGGTQAQYFGAGTRLSVL.

V gene TRBV5-1 combines with J gene TRBJ2-5; a weak D match, TRBD2 (5 bases). Matching the DNA end better, TRBJ2-7 makes the J call doubtful. In germline, CDR1 is SGHRS, CDR2 YFSETQ. This CDR3 is 16 amino acids long. CDR3 in amino acids: CASSLAGVGVAYEQYF. The CDR3 DNA follows: TGCGCCAGCAGCTTGGCCGGGGTGGGAGTGGCCTACGAGCAGTACTTC.

This clone has more than one count but fewer than ten. The gene calls are TRBV29-1 and TRBJ2-5; 10 bases fit TRBD2. Germline assignment: CDR1 SQVTM and CDR2 ANQGSEA. The CDR3 loop spans 13 amino acids. V shed 3 bases, J shed 6 bases, and the junction held 4 bases outside the gene matches. CDR3 in DNA: TGCAGCGTTGATCCTAGCGGGGGCAAGACCCAGTACTTC. Translated, it gives CSVDPSGGKTQYF. Looking up the rest from reference TRBV29-1 and TRBJ2-5 gives the full variable domain: SAVISQKPSRDICQRGTSLTIQCQVDSQVTMMFWYRQQPGQSLTLIATANQGSEATYESGFVIDKFPISRPNLTFSTLTVSNMSPEDSSIYLCSVDPSGGKTQYFGPGTRLLVL.